This T cell receptor beta chain is from a study of cytomegalovirus exposure and HLA in healthy donors. This clone is a singleton in its sample. Sequencing used immunoSEQ multiplex PCR; TCRdb keeps in-frame clones, though not all of them. The profile shows fewer than 130,000 clones, approximately 90% of them singletons. The CDR3 contains 15 residues. CDR1 and CDR2 from the germline V gene are LNHDA and SQIVND (reference sequence). V lost 6 bases and J 0 bases, leaving 12 bases between the germline ends. The chain carries TRBV19 and TRBJ2-1; no reliable D call. The receptor was derived from a young woman in good health and CMV-seropositive. Specimen: PBMCs. CDR3 nucleotide sequence: TGTGCCAGTAGCACCGACCGGAGCTCCTACAATGAGCAGTTCTTC. The encoded protein is CASSTDRSSYNEQFF.